Below, 23 T cell receptor beta chains from the same sample are listed, as sequenced in a study of cytomegalovirus exposure and HLA in healthy donors. Researchers ran the PCR with 60 Vbeta and 13 Jbeta primers. Generated by immunoSEQ multiplex PCR, the TCRdb table keeps only in-frame clones and is missing some. The sample comprises about 220,000 clones, around 76% of which are singletons, and roughly 5.5% rests with the top ten. The sample was PBMCs. The source is a man in his forties in good health and CMV-seropositive.

V is TRBV6-1 and J is TRBJ2-7; D tentatively reads TRBD1 or TRBD2 (6 bases each). The germline V gene encodes CDR1 MNHNS and CDR2 SASEGT. The CDR3 covers 14 residues. Here the CDR3 DNA reads TGTGCCAGCAGGGAAGGGGGGCAAATTACTGGGCAGTACGTC. Its translation: CASREGGQITGQYV.

In DNA, the CDR3 is TGTGCCACCTCGGATGGGACTAATAGCAATCAGCCCCAGCATTTT. This translates into CATSDGTNSNQPQHF. The V gene is TRBV10-3, the J gene TRBJ1-5, with a possible D match to TRBD1 (5 bases). This CDR3 is 15 amino acids long. Germline loops: CDR1 ENHRY, CDR2 SYGVKD. Trimming shortened V by 10 bases and J by 0 bases, and 16 bases separated the two germline ends.

This chain joins TRBV27 and TRBJ2-7; 8 positions agree with TRBD2. The germline V gene has CDR1 MNHEY and CDR2 SMNVEV (reference sequence). This CDR3 is 18 amino acids long. V was pared by 5 bases and J by 2 bases, with 17 bases of the junction left unmatched. The CDR3 protein is CASSPPVTGTRETYEQYV. The CDR3 nucleotides read TGTGCCAGCAGTCCTCCCGTGACCGGGACTAGGGAGACCTACGAGCAGTACGTC.

This clone was seen once. The rearrangement joins TRBV5-4 to TRBJ2-3; TRBD2 might be the D (6 bases). The CDR3 has 15 residues. Trimming removed 4 bases at V and 3 bases at J, with 15 bases between. The germline gives CDR1 SGHNT, CDR2 YYREEE (reference sequence). CDR3 loop: CASSLRLGGTDTQYF. The DNA for the CDR3 is TGTGCCAGCAGCCTCCGCCTAGGAGGGACAGATACGCAGTATTTT. The full variable domain, rest sourced from reference TRBV5-4 and TRBJ2-3, is ETGVTQSPTHLIKTRGQQVTLRCSSQSGHNTVSWYQQALGQGPQFIFQYYREEENGRGNFPPRFSGLQFPNYSSELNVNALELDDSALYLCASSLRLGGTDTQYFGPGTRLTVL.

CDR3 bases: TGTGCCAGCAGCTTAGCGGGGAGCCGTAATGAAAAACTGTTTTTT. Translating gives CASSLAGSRNEKLFF. The gene calls are TRBV7-8 and TRBJ1-4; no clear D. CDR1 and CDR2 (germline): SGHVS, FQNEAQ. V gave up 0 bases and J gave up 4 bases, with 9 bases separating them. The CDR3 runs to 15 residues.

This clone has only a few counts. The rearrangement uses TRBV5-1 and TRBJ2-5; D unresolved. Germline V gives CDR1 SGHRS, CDR2 YFSETQ. V was trimmed by 4 bases and J by 2 bases, leaving 12 bases between them. The CDR3 sequence is 14 residues long. Here the CDR3 DNA reads TGCGCCAGCAGCAAACGGGTTCGTCAAGAGACCCAGTACTTC. The encoded protein is CASSKRVRQETQYF.

The J gene is TRBJ1-4, the V gene TRBV27; D unclear. Trimming stripped 0 bases from V and 4 bases from J, with 9 bases between. CDR1 and CDR2 from the germline V gene are MNHEY and SMNVEV (reference sequence). This CDR3 comprises 15 residues. In nucleotides, the CDR3 is TGTGCCAGCAGTTTATCCCCCCGGGTTAATGAAAAACTGTTTTTT. It translates to CASSLSPRVNEKLFF.

The chain uses TRBV6-5 and TRBJ1-1; D is possibly TRBD1 (5 bases). CDR1 is MNHEY and CDR2 is SVGAGI in the germline V gene. The CDR3 totals 15 residues. V dropped 6 bases and J dropped 1 base, with 15 bases sitting between them. DNA of the CDR3: TGTGCCAGCAGGGACATAACAAGAGGGAACACTGAAGCTTTCTTT. It encodes CASRDITRGNTEAFF.

This clone was observed once. One end of the junction varies from germline; a read error may be responsible. J is TRBJ1-1 and V is TRBV27, with 11 bases that match TRBD1. The CDR3 runs to 16 residues. The germline V gene has CDR1 MNHEY and CDR2 SMNVEV (reference sequence). CDR3 region: CAGSLRGGQGGTEAFF. In DNA form, the CDR3 reads TGTGCCGGCAGTTTACGAGGGGGACAGGGGGGTACTGAAGCTTTCTTT.

This clone was seen only a few times. The chain has TRBV6-1 and TRBJ2-3, with TRBD1 matching over 8 bases. This CDR3 is built from 14 residues. CDR1 and CDR2 (germline): MNHNS, SASEGT. Losses at the gene ends were 8 bases for V and 0 bases for J; bases not matched to a gene: 4. This CDR3 is CASSGGSSTDTQYF. In nucleotides, the CDR3 is TGTGCCAGCTCAGGGGGCTCTAGCACAGATACGCAGTATTTT.

This rearrangement joins TRBV10-3 to TRBJ2-7; D is undetermined. The CDR3 runs to 14 residues. The V and J ends lost 3 bases and 2 bases respectively, with 11 bases between them. Germline V CDR1 and CDR2: ENHRY, SYGVKD. The CDR3 loop reads CAISETNAPYEQYV. The CDR3 nucleotides are TGTGCCATCAGTGAAACTAATGCTCCCTACGAGCAGTACGTC.

The V gene is TRBV4-1, the J gene TRBJ1-5; TRBD1 is a possible D gene (5 bases). Germline lookup yields CDR1 MGHRA and CDR2 YSYEKL. The CDR3 is made up of 17 amino acids. Trimming shortened V by 1 base and J by 2 bases, and 15 bases separated the two germline ends. CDR3 bases: TGCGCCAGCAGCCAAGTGCCGGGGGACGGACGCAATCAGCCCCAGCATTTT. Translated, it gives CASSQVPGDGRNQPQHF.

The gene calls are TRBV7-9 and TRBJ2-1; 12 bases are shared with TRBD2. J lost 6 bases, V lost 5 bases, and 11 bases had no gene match. Germline CDR1 reads SEHNR; CDR2 reads FQNEAQ (reference sequence). The length of the CDR3 is 17 residues. CDR3 region: CASSQRLAGDLGNEQFF. CDR3 nucleotides: TGTGCCAGCAGCCAGAGACTAGCGGGAGATCTGGGCAATGAGCAGTTCTTC.

This clone occurred once. V is TRBV9 and J is TRBJ1-1; no definite D call. The V end was cut by 0 bases, the J end by 7 bases, with 10 bases between. CDR3 length: 13 amino acids. The germline CDR1 and CDR2 sequences are SGDLS and YYNGEE. The CDR3 loop is CASSVADRSEAFF. The CDR3 DNA reads TGTGCCAGCAGCGTAGCGGATAGGAGTGAAGCTTTCTTT.

The chain uses TRBV28 and TRBJ2-7; 7 positions match TRBD1. CDR1 and CDR2 from the germline V gene are MDHEN and SYDVKM. The CDR3 is made up of 15 amino acids. The junction had 11 bases not matched to a gene; V was cut back by 2 bases and J by 7 bases. Here the CDR3 reads CASSLGTGVKGEQYV. The CDR3 DNA follows: TGTGCCAGCAGTTTAGGAACAGGGGTTAAGGGTGAGCAGTACGTC.

The CDR3 region has the DNA TGTGCCAGCAGTGAAATCAGGGGGTACGAGCAGTACTTC. Protein: CASSEIRGYEQYF. This chain connects TRBV6-1 to TRBJ2-7, with 7 bases lining up with TRBD1. Germline lookup yields CDR1 MNHNS and CDR2 SASEGT. Trimming took 2 bases from V and 4 from J; bases not matched to a gene: 2. The CDR3 covers 13 residues.

The DNA for the CDR3 is TGCGCCAGCAGGCCCGGGGGGTTACCGTTTGGCTACACCTTC. It encodes CASRPGGLPFGYTF. The chain recombines TRBV5-1 with TRBJ1-2; the D gene is possibly TRBD1 (5 bases). CDR1 is SGHRS, CDR2 YFSETQ, per germline. The CDR3 is made up of 14 amino acids. The V and J ends lost 5 bases and 7 bases respectively, with 18 bases between them.

The chain has TRBV29-1 and TRBJ1-1, with TRBD1 matching over 7 bases. Germline lookup yields CDR1 SQVTM and CDR2 ANQGSEA. The CDR3 sequence is 13 residues long. J was trimmed by 2 bases and V by 3 bases; bases with no gene match: 3. The CDR3 DNA reads as TGCAGCGTTGATGGGACAGCCAACACTGAAGCTTTCTTT. Translated: CSVDGTANTEAFF.

V usage is TRBV2 and J usage is TRBJ2-1; TRBD2 aligns across 14 bases. Trimming at V came to 6 bases and at J to 10 bases, leaving 11 bases not matched to a gene. The CDR3 totals 16 residues. Germline CDR1 and CDR2: SNHLY and FYNNEI. CDR3 nucleotide sequence: TGTGCCAGCAGCGGGACTAGCGGGGGTTATATCGGAGAGCAGTTCTTC. Amino acid sequence: CASSGTSGGYIGEQFF.

This clone has just one count. The rearrangement links TRBV25-1 to TRBJ2-7, with D possibly TRBD2 on 6 matching bases. Germline V gene lookup returns CDR1 MGHDK and CDR2 SYGVNS. The V and J ends lost 10 bases and 0 bases respectively, with 16 bases between them. The CDR3 totals 14 residues. CDR3 amino acids: CATSPGLPSYEQYF. The CDR3 bases are TGTGCCACCTCGCCGGGACTTCCCTCCTACGAGCAGTACTTC.

The chain combines TRBV7-3 with TRBJ1-1; D is possibly TRBD1 (6 bases). Between the trimmed V and J ends, which lost 5 bases and 4 bases, there was a span of 11 bases. Germline CDR1 SGHTA, CDR2 FQGTGA. The CDR3 extends over 13 amino acids. The CDR3 is CASSKQGTTEAFF. The CDR3 region has the DNA TGTGCCAGCAGCAAACAGGGAACCACTGAAGCTTTCTTT.

The chain has TRBV27 and TRBJ2-1; 11 positions agree with TRBD2. The CDR3 has 15 residues. The germline gives CDR1 MNHEY, CDR2 SMNVEV (reference sequence). The V segment lost 4 bases and the J segment 4 bases; nucleotides outside the gene matches: 3. In DNA, the CDR3 is TGTGCCAGCAGTTCCGTAGCGGGAGGGTACAATGAGCAGTTCTTC. This translates into CASSSVAGGYNEQFF.

The chain is built from TRBV29-1 and TRBJ1-2; 9 bases map to TRBD1. The germline V gene has CDR1 SQVTM and CDR2 ANQGSEA. V dropped 4 bases and J dropped 3; count of bases not matched to a gene: 6. The CDR3 is 14 amino acids. DNA of the CDR3: TGCAGCGTTGGGGGGGACAGGGTTCACTATGGCTACACCTTC. It is translated as CSVGGDRVHYGYTF. The full variable domain, rest sourced from reference TRBV29-1 and TRBJ1-2, is SAVISQKPSRDICQRGTSLTIQCQVDSQVTMMFWYRQQPGQSLTLIATANQGSEATYESGFVIDKFPISRPNLTFSTLTVSNMSPEDSSIYLCSVGGDRVHYGYTFGSGTRLTVV.